The TCR beta chain described here comes from a study of T cell clones after liver transplantation. Study-level information: Apart from a few HCV-positive recipients, transplants were for non-autoimmune, non-viral reasons. Tolerant meant at least one year fully off immunosuppression without liver enzymes above twice normal.

The CDR3 is 14 residues long. Germline lookup yields CDR1 LNHNV and CDR2 YYDKDF (reference sequence). V was shortened by 2 bases and J by 1 base, with 6 bases between the two germline ends. Overall study findings and caveats: These preliminary findings come from unstandardized post-transplant sampling times. A larger donor-reactive than third-party decline suggested partial antigen-specific deletion.

Libraries were prepared by immunoSEQ multiplex PCR; TCRdb keeps only in-frame clonotypes and omits some of them. The sample holds 50,000 to 55,000 clones; 65% to 80% are singletons and the top ten take 8.5% to 10%. Worth noting for this clone: What it recognizes is unknown.

The TCR was taken from a human patient who received a liver transplant. Some T cells may trace back to the graft donor. The chain carries TRBV15 and TRBJ2-4, with D possibly matching TRBD1 (6 bases). Specimen: CD4+ T cells from blood, collected more than 53 months after liver transplant. CDR3 bases: TGTGCCACCAGCAGACAGGGGGCCAAAAACATTCAGTACTTC. Amino acid sequence: CATSRQGAKNIQYF.